One sample yielded the 22 T cell receptor beta chains listed below, sequenced in a study of patients and donors after allogeneic stem cell transplantation. TCRdb fed the RT-PCR reads into MiXCR, producing one record per CDR3 protein. The sample has about 89,000 distinct CDR3 sequences, about 48% seen once; the top ten hold around 60%. The sample was blood, either unsorted or a sorted T cell fraction (not recorded which). These receptors were obtained from a human donor who was either an allogeneic HSCT recipient or a stem cell or donor lymphocyte infusion donor (not recorded which). It is not recorded whose cells these are; they may come from a transplant donor.

This clonotype showed up just a few times. The chain couples TRBV4-2 to TRBJ1-3; no clear D gene. V lost 4 bases, J lost 0 bases, and 7 bases lay in between. The CDR3 runs 14 residues. Germline loops: CDR1 LGHNA, CDR2 YNFKEQ. The CDR3 protein is CASSPSFSGNTIYF. The CDR3 DNA reads as TGTGCCAGCAGCCCTTCCTTCTCTGGAAACACCATATATTTT.

The sample holds a few counts of this clonotype. CDR3 in amino acids: CASSQEVLGQPQHF. The CDR3 DNA reads TGTGCCAGCAGCCAAGAGGTGTTAGGGCAGCCCCAGCATTTT. The gene calls are TRBV3-1 and TRBJ1-5; D gene uncertain. V dropped 0 bases and J dropped 7 bases, with 10 bases sitting between them. CDR3 length: 14 residues. The germline V gene has CDR1 LGHDT and CDR2 YNNKEL (reference sequence).

In its sample, this clonotype was seen a few times. The V and J genes are TRBV28 and TRBJ1-3; D gene unclear. Trimming pared 1 base from V and 2 bases from J, leaving 15 bases between. Looked up from germline, CDR1 is MDHEN and CDR2 is SYDVKM. The CDR3 sequence is 17 residues long. CDR3 bases: TGTGCCAGCAGTTTATCGGCGTGGGCCGCAACTGGAAACACCATATATTTT. This gives the protein CASSLSAWAATGNTIYF.

This clonotype has just a few counts. The V call is TRBV29-1, the J call TRBJ2-1; possible D gene TRBD1, 7 bases. Germline lookup yields CDR1 SQVTM and CDR2 ANQGSEA. This CDR3 contains 15 residues. With 3 bases removed from V and 1 base from J, the gap between germline ends came to 13 bases. CDR3 amino acids: CSVDARGTSYNEQFF. CDR3 coding DNA: TGCAGCGTTGATGCCAGGGGGACTTCCTACAATGAGCAGTTCTTC.

The V call is TRBV4-1, the J call TRBJ2-7; D is unresolved. Germline CDR1 reads MGHRA; CDR2 reads YSYEKL. The CDR3 length is 13 residues. Trimming removed 0 bases at V and 5 bases at J, with 8 bases between. Here the CDR3 reads CASSQDLGNEQYF. CDR3 coding DNA: TGCGCCAGCAGCCAAGATCTAGGGAACGAGCAGTACTTC.

This clonotype was seen a single time. The chain is built from TRBV3-1 and TRBJ1-5; D not resolved. The CDR3 runs 14 residues. Between the trimmed V and J ends, which lost 1 base and 4 bases, there was a span of 8 bases. Germline assignment: CDR1 LGHDT and CDR2 YNNKEL (reference sequence). CDR3 loop: CASSQGQGNQPQHF. CDR3 sequence (DNA): TGTGCCAGCAGCCAAGGACAAGGAAATCAGCCCCAGCATTTT.

The gene calls are TRBV29-1 and TRBJ1-2; TRBD1 agrees at 11 bases. Germline CDR1 reads SQVTM; CDR2 reads ANQGSEA. The CDR3 extends over 14 amino acids. V dropped 1 base and J dropped 5; count of bases not matched to a gene: 3. The CDR3 reads CSVEGDRGTYGYTF. Written as DNA, the CDR3 is TGCAGCGTTGAAGGGGACAGGGGGACATATGGCTACACCTTC.

The chain combines TRBV4-1 with TRBJ1-6; TRBD1 aligns across 8 bases. Trimming at V came to 5 bases and at J to 7 bases, leaving 1 base not matched to a gene. The CDR3 runs 13 residues. The V gene's germline CDR1 is MGHRA and CDR2 YSYEKL. In DNA, the CDR3 is TGCGCCAGCAGCTGGACAGGGAATTCACCCCTCCACTTT. The encoded protein is CASSWTGNSPLHF.

The genes are TRBV7-9 and TRBJ1-5; tentative D call: TRBD1 (5 bases). V was cut by 2 bases and J by 2 bases, with 10 bases left in between. The germline V gene encodes CDR1 SEHNR and CDR2 FQNEAQ (reference sequence). This CDR3 is 15 amino acids long. In DNA form, the CDR3 reads TGTGCCAGCAGCTTACAGGACACGGGCAATCAGCCCCAGCATTTT. This sequence encodes CASSLQDTGNQPQHF.

The J gene is TRBJ1-6, the V gene TRBV5-5; TRBD1 aligns across 8 bases. V lost 9 bases to trimming and J lost 8 bases; unmatched junction nucleotides: 13. CDR1 is SGHKS, CDR2 YYEKEE, per germline (reference sequence). This CDR3 has 15 amino acids. The DNA for the CDR3 is TGTGCCACCACGGGACAGGCGGCCTTGGATTCACCCCTCCACTTT. Translation gives CATTGQAALDSPLHF.

This clonotype showed up just once. The chain links TRBV12-3 or TRBV12-4 to TRBJ2-6, with unresolved D. The CDR3 spans 13 residues. V lost 1 base and J lost 12, with 10 bases in between. The CDR3 DNA reads TGTGCCAGCAGTTTAGGAGCTGGGTCCGTCCTGACTTTC. Translating it yields CASSLGAGSVLTF.

The chain links TRBV4-1 to TRBJ2-7; 11 bases match TRBD2. CDR3 length equals 17 residues. Per the germline V gene, CDR1 is MGHRA and CDR2 is YSYEKL. V gave up 0 bases and J gave up 4 bases; unmatched junction bases: 8. The CDR3 coding sequence is TGCGCCAGCAGCCAAGATGGGAGACTAGCGGGATCTTACGAGCAGTACTTC. The encoded protein is CASSQDGRLAGSYEQYF.

The chain carries TRBV29-1 and TRBJ1-2; D is uncertain. Trimming shortened V by 3 bases and J by 4 bases, and 15 bases separated the two germline ends. The CDR3 length is 14 residues. CDR1 and CDR2 (germline): SQVTM, ANQGSEA. The CDR3 loop reads CSVDRPLSSYGYTF. The CDR3 DNA is TGCAGCGTTGACAGGCCTCTTTCTAGCTATGGCTACACCTTC. The full variable domain, its missing parts supplied by reference TRBV29-1 and TRBJ1-2, is SAVISQKPSRDICQRGTSLTIQCQVDSQVTMMFWYRQQPGQSLTLIATANQGSEATYESGFVIDKFPISRPNLTFSTLTVSNMSPEDSSIYLCSVDRPLSSYGYTFGSGTRLTVV.

The genes are TRBV3-1 and TRBJ2-3; a possible D gene is TRBD1 (6 bases). The CDR3 consists of 15 residues. From germline, CDR1 is LGHDT and CDR2 YNNKEL (reference sequence). V lost 4 bases and J lost 2, with 13 bases in between. CDR3 region: CASSLGHGFTDTQYF. CDR3 nucleotide sequence: TGTGCCAGCAGCCTGGGACACGGCTTCACAGATACGCAGTATTTT.

The chain's CDR3 is CAGGGNGNTEAFF. CDR3 DNA: TGTGCCGGCGGAGGGAATGGGAACACTGAAGCTTTCTTT. The chain employs TRBV6-2 or TRBV6-3 and TRBJ1-1; D remains unclear. There are 13 residues in the CDR3. Germline V CDR1 and CDR2: MNHEY, SVGEGT. Trimming cost V 11 bases and J 1 base, with 14 bases left between them.

This clonotype appeared once. This chain connects TRBV29-1 to TRBJ1-1, with TRBD1 identical over 8 bases. V was clipped by 1 base and J by 8 bases; unmatched bases: 9. The CDR3 is 14 amino acids. The germline gives CDR1 SQVTM, CDR2 ANQGSEA. Written as DNA, the CDR3 is TGCAGCGTTGAAGGGACAGGGCTTCGGCCAGAAGCTTTCTTT. Translated: CSVEGTGLRPEAFF.

The chain links TRBV15 to TRBJ1-5; D is uncertain. Trimming pared 1 base from V and 11 bases from J, leaving 12 bases between. The CDR3 has 13 amino acids. From germline, CDR1 is LNHNV and CDR2 YYDKDF (reference sequence). For the CDR3, the DNA is TGTGCCACCAGCAGAGGGACCGACCTTGCCCAGCATTTT. This gives the protein CATSRGTDLAQHF. Full variable domain (missing parts from reference TRBV15 and TRBJ1-5): DAMVIQNPRYQVTQFGKPVTLSCSQTLNHNVMYWYQQKSSQAPKLLFHYYDKDFNNEADTPDNFQSRRPNTSFCFLDIRSPGLGDTAMYLCATSRGTDLAQHFGDGTRLSIL.

The CDR3 bases are TGTGCCAGCAGCCCATCTCCGGGACAGGCTAACTATGGCTACACCTTC. It encodes CASSPSPGQANYGYTF. V and J are TRBV13 and TRBJ1-2; 8 bases are shared with TRBD1. The V and J ends lost 5 bases and 0 bases, in that order; junction bases with no gene match: 8. Germline V CDR1 and CDR2: PRHDT, FYEKMQ (reference sequence). The CDR3 is 16 residues long.

This clonotype was observed a handful of times. V and J are TRBV6-5 and TRBJ1-1; D remains ambiguous. Trimming removed 0 bases at V and 5 bases at J, with 13 bases between. This CDR3 comprises 15 residues. Germline assignment: CDR1 MNHEY and CDR2 SVGAGI. CDR3 in amino acids: CASSYSGGLGTEAFF. The CDR3, as DNA: TGTGCCAGCAGTTACTCGGGAGGGTTGGGAACTGAAGCTTTCTTT.

The rearrangement joins TRBV4-3 to TRBJ1-1, with D hard to call. CDR3 length: 16 amino acids. CDR1 is LGHNA, CDR2 YSLEER, per germline. The V end was cut by 1 base, the J end by 1 base, with 13 bases between. This chain's CDR3 is CASSQAPAARNTEAFF. CDR3 in DNA: TGCGCCAGCAGCCAAGCCCCGGCGGCGCGGAACACTGAAGCTTTCTTT.

The chain carries TRBV12-3 or TRBV12-4 and TRBJ2-3; 11 positions match TRBD1. V shed 11 bases and J 4 bases; nucleotides not matched to a gene: 14. The CDR3 totals 16 residues. CDR3 coding DNA: TGTGCCGGCCAATCAAATCCGGGACAGGGGGCAGATACGCAGTATTTT. Translated: CAGQSNPGQGADTQYF.

The rearrangement uses TRBV27 and TRBJ1-2; TRBD1 might be the D (5 bases). Germline V gene data show CDR1 as MNHEY and CDR2 as SMNVEV (reference sequence). The CDR3 has 15 residues. V was clipped by 7 bases and J by 2 bases, with 17 bases between them. The CDR3 DNA follows: TGTGCCAGCAAGAAAGGCAGGGCGGAAAACTATGGCTACACCTTC. As protein: CASKKGRAENYGYTF.